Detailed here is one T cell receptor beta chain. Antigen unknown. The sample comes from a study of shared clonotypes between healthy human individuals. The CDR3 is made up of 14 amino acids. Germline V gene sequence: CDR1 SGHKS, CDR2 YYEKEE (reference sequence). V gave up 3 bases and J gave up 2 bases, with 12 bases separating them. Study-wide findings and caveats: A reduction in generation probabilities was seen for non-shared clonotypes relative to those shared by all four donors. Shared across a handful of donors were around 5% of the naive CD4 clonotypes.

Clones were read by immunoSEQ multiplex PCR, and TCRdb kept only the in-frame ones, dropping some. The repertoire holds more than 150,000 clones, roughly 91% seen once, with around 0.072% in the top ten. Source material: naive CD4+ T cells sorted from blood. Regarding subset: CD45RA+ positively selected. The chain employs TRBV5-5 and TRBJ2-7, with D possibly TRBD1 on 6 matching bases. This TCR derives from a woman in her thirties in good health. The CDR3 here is CASSYQGKPYEQYF. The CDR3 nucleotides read TGTGCCAGCAGCTACCAGGGGAAGCCCTACGAGCAGTACTTC.